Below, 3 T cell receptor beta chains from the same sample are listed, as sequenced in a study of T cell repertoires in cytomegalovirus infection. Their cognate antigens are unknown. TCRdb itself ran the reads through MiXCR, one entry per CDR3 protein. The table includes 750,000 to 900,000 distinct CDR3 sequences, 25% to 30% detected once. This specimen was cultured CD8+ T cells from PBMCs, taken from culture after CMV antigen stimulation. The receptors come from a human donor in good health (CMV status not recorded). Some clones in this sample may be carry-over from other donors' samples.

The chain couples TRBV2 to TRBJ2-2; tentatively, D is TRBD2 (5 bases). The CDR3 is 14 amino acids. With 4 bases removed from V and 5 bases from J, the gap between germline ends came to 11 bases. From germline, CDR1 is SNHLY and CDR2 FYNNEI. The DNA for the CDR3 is TGTGCCAGCAGTGTATCCGGGGAGACCGGGGAGCTGTTTTTT. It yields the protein CASSVSGETGELFF.

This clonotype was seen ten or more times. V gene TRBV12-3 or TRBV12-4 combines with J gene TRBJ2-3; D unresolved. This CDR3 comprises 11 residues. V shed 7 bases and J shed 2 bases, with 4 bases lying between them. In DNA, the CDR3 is TGTGCCAGCACAAACACAGATACGCAGTATTTT. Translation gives CASTNTDTQYF.

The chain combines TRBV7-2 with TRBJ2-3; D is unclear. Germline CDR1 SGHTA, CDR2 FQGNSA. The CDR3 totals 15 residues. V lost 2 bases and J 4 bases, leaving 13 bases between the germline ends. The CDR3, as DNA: TGTGCCAGCAGCTTATCTAAATCCGGGTCAGATACGCAGTATTTT. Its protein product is CASSLSKSGSDTQYF.